The rows below give T cell receptor beta chains drawn from one sample of a study of regulatory T cells in long-lasting Graves disease. TCRdb independently ran MiXCR on the multiplex PCR reads; one entry per CDR3 protein. Among about 240,000 distinct CDR3 sequences, around 20% were seen once, and the ten largest hold 14%. The source material was peripheral blood mononuclear cells (PBMCs), sampled at new diagnosis, from a patient treated with antithyroid drugs. The receptors were sampled from a female donor with Graves disease. Each CDR3 is given without its conserved first and last residue. Fields, in order: V gene, J gene, CDR3 protein.

V: TRBV19
J: TRBJ1-4
CDR3: ASTTSGVQAEKLF

V: TRBV2
J: -
CDR3: ASSRKGLAGGRETQY

V: TRBV7-9
J: TRBJ2-2
CDR3: ASSHNRGGGMGTGELF

V: TRBV10-1
J: TRBJ1-4
CDR3: ASSEGTATNEKLF

V: TRBV28
J: TRBJ1-5
CDR3: ASSPQRGHQPQH

V: TRBV29-1
J: TRBJ1-2
CDR3: SVAPGTDLGYT

V: TRBV7-3
J: TRBJ2-1
CDR3: ASSHGTGSNEQF

V: TRBV7-7
J: TRBJ2-3
CDR3: ASSLDQTDTQY

V: TRBV29-1
J: TRBJ2-5
CDR3: SVAYGLAAQETQY

V: TRBV18
J: TRBJ1-1
CDR3: ASSVLDGTEAF

V: TRBV6-5
J: TRBJ2-5
CDR3: ASSYLSGEPQETQY

V: TRBV4-1
J: TRBJ1-6
CDR3: ASSQVGFPRYSPLH

V: TRBV5-1
J: TRBJ2-7
CDR3: ASSDTQGSYEQY

V: TRBV11-3
J: TRBJ2-1
CDR3: ASSPGTGGYNEQF

V: TRBV7-3
J: TRBJ1-2
CDR3: ASSLNAAYGYT

V: TRBV20-1
J: TRBJ2-1
CDR3: SARGAGLGKSSSYNEQF

V: TRBV28
J: TRBJ2-1
CDR3: ASSSGLLNEQF

V: TRBV7-9
J: TRBJ1-1
CDR3: PSSLTFEAF

V: TRBV30
J: TRBJ1-5
CDR3: AWGPGDNQPQH

V: TRBV2
J: TRBJ1-2
CDR3: ASSGTQGVGYGYT

V: TRBV5-1
J: TRBJ2-1
CDR3: ASSPSGNDYNEQF

V: TRBV7-9
J: TRBJ2-1
CDR3: ASRGTRNEQF

V: TRBV12-3/TRBV12-4
J: TRBJ1-2
CDR3: ASTTEYYGYT

V: TRBV6-2/TRBV6-3
J: TRBJ2-7
CDR3: ASSYGHYEQY

V: TRBV12-3/TRBV12-4
J: TRBJ2-1
CDR3: ASSFRLAGKVEYEQF

V: TRBV5-5
J: TRBJ2-1
CDR3: ASSNQGGGGYNEQF

V: TRBV29-1
J: TRBJ2-3
CDR3: SVSGGGSTDTQY

V: TRBV7-3
J: TRBJ1-6
CDR3: ASSLKGQGRTPLH

V: TRBV20-1
J: TRBJ1-5
CDR3: SARDVNRGSYSNQPQH

V: TRBV19
J: TRBJ2-7
CDR3: ASSARYLSSYEQY

V: TRBV7-3
J: TRBJ2-1
CDR3: ASSLRPNNEQF

V: TRBV10-3
J: TRBJ1-5
CDR3: AISERQGDFMPQH

V: TRBV5-1
J: TRBJ2-7
CDR3: ASSLAVTDYEQY

V: TRBV19
J: TRBJ1-5
CDR3: ASSIDVEPQH

V: TRBV12-3/TRBV12-4
J: TRBJ2-1
CDR3: ASNALAVGNEQF

V: TRBV7-3
J: TRBJ2-5
CDR3: ASSSLAGGGETQY

V: TRBV5-1
J: TRBJ2-7
CDR3: ASSPAQGPYEQY

V: TRBV13
J: TRBJ1-3
CDR3: ASSLGIGNTIY

V: TRBV20-1
J: TRBJ1-6
CDR3: SARDIGTGTNSPLH

V: TRBV27
J: TRBJ2-4
CDR3: ASSRLVAKNIQY

V: TRBV10-3
J: TRBJ1-5
CDR3: AISESSGDSNQPQH

V: TRBV7-2
J: TRBJ2-5
CDR3: ASSFGPNQETQY

V: TRBV6-1
J: TRBJ2-4
CDR3: ASSEYWTGGGNIQY